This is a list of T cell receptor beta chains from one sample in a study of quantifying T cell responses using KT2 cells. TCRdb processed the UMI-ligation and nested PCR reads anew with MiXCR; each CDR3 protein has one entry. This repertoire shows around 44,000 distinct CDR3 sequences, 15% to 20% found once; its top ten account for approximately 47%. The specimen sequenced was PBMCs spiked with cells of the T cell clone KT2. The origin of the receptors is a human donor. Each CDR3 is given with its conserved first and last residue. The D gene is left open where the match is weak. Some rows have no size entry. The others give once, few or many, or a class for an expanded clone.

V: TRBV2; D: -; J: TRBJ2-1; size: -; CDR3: CASKWDEQFF; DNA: TGTGCCAGCAAATGGGATGAGCAGTTCTTC
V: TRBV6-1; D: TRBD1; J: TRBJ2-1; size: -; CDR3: CASSGTGGGYPDNEQFF; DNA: TGTGCCAGCAGTGGGACAGGGGGAGGTTATCCGGACAATGAGCAGTTCTTC
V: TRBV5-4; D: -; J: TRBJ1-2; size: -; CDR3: CASSLWTANYGYTF; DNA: TGTGCCAGCAGCTTGTGGACTGCTAACTATGGCTACACCTTC
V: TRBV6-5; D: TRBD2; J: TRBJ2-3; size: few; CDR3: CASSRLAGVPDTQYF; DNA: TGTGCCAGCAGTAGACTAGCGGGAGTTCCAGATACGCAGTATTTT
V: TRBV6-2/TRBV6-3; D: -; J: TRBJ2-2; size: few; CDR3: CASSYFSNTGELFF; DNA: TGTGCCAGCAGTTACTTCTCGAACACCGGGGAGCTGTTTTTT
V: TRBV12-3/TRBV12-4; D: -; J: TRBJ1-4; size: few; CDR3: CASSPMDWGDEKLFF; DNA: TGTGCCAGCAGTCCCATGGATTGGGGAGATGAAAAACTGTTTTTT
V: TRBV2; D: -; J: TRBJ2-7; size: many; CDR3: CASSVSGQTYEQYF; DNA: TGTGCCAGCAGTGTTTCGGGGCAAACCTACGAGCAGTACTTC
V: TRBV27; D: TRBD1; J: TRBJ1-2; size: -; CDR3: CASSQILQTGGAGYTF; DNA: TGTGCCAGCAGCCAAATCCTCCAGACAGGGGGCGCGGGCTACACCTTC
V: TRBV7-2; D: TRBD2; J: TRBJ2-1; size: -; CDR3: CASSLEGLAVNEQFF; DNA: TGTGCCAGCAGCTTAGAGGGACTAGCGGTTAATGAGCAGTTCTTC
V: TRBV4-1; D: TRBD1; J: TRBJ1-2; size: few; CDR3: CASSPTIDRDGYTF; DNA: TGCGCCAGCAGCCCAACTATCGACAGGGATGGCTACACCTTC
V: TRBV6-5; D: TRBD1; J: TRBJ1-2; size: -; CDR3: CASSYDRGTYGYTF; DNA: TGTGCCAGCAGTTACGACAGGGGAACTTATGGCTACACCTTC
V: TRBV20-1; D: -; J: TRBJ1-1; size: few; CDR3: CSAREMAKNSEAFF; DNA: TGCAGTGCTAGAGAGATGGCTAAAAACTCTGAAGCTTTCTTT
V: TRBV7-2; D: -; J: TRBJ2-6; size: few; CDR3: CASSLGPGANVLTF; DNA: TGTGCCAGCAGCTTAGGGCCTGGGGCCAACGTCCTGACTTTC
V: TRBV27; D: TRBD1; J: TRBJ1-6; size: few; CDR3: CASSPDRENSPLHF; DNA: TGTGCCAGCAGTCCCGACAGGGAAAATTCACCCCTCCACTTT
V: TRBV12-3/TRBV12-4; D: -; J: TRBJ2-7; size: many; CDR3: CASSFSAGASYEQYF; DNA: TGTGCCAGCAGTTTTTCGGCCGGCGCCTCCTACGAGCAGTACTTC
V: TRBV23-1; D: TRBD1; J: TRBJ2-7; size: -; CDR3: CASSHCSGTEVAYEQYF; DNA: TGCGCCAGCAGTCACTGCTCCGGGACAGAGGTCGCCTACGAGCAGTACTTC
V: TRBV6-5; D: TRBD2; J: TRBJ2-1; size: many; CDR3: CASSYWTTSETINEQFF; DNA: TGTGCCAGCAGTTACTGGACGACTAGCGAGACGATCAATGAGCAGTTCTTC
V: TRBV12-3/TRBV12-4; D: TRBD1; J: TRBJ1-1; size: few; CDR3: CASSETGGQAFF; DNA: TGTGCCAGCAGTGAAACAGGGGGCCAGGCTTTCTTT
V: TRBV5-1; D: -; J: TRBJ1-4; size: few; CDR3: CASSQNELEKLFF; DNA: TGCGCCAGCAGCCAGAATGAACTGGAAAAACTGTTTTTT
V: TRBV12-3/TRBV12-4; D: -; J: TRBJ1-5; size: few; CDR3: CASSYSWEPQHF; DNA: TGTGCCAGCAGTTATTCGTGGGAGCCCCAGCATTTT
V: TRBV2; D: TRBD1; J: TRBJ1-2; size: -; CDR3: CASSSSRDRSSNYGYTF; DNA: TGTGCCAGCAGTTCGTCCCGGGACAGGAGCTCCAACTATGGCTACACCTTC
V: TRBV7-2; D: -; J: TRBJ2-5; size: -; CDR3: CASSLQGKETQYF; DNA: TGTGCCAGCAGCCTGCAGGGAAAAGAGACCCAGTACTTC
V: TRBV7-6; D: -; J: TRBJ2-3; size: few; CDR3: CASSRTTDTQYF; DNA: TGTGCCAGCAGCCGGACCACAGATACGCAGTATTTT
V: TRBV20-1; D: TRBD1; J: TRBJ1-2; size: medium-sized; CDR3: CSARVRDRVDYGYTF; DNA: TGCAGTGCTAGAGTTCGGGACAGGGTCGACTATGGCTACACCTTC
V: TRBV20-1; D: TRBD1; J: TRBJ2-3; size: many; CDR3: CSAETGSETDTQYF; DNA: TGCAGTGCAGAGACAGGGTCAGAAACAGATACGCAGTATTTT
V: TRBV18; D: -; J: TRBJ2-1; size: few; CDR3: CASSPPGRTSYNEQFF; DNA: TGTGCCAGCTCACCACCGGGGCGGACATCCTACAATGAGCAGTTCTTC
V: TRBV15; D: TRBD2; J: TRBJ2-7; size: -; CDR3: CATSRDAGTSGYEQYF; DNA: TGTGCCACCAGCAGAGATGCTGGGACTAGCGGCTACGAGCAGTACTTC
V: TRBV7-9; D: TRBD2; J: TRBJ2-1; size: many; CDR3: CASSPRLAGGLSSYNEQFF; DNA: TGTGCCAGCAGCCCCCGACTAGCGGGGGGCTTGAGCTCCTACAATGAGCAGTTCTTC